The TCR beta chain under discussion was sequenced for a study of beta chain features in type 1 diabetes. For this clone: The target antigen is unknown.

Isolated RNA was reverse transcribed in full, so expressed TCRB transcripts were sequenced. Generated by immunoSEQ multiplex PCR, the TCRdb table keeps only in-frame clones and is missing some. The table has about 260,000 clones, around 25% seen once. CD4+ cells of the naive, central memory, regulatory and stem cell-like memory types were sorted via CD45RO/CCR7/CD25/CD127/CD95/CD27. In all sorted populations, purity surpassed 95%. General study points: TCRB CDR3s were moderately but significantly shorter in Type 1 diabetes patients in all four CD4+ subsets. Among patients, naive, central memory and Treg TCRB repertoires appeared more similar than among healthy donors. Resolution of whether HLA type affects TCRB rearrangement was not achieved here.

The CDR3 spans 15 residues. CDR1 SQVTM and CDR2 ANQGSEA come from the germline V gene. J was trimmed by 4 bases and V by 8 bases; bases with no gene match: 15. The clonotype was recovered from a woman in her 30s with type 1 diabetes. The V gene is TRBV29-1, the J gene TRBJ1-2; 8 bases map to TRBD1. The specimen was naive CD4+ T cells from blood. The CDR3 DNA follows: TGCAGCCCGCAACAGGGGGAATTCGGTCCCTATGGCTACACCTTC. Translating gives CSPQQGEFGPYGYTF.